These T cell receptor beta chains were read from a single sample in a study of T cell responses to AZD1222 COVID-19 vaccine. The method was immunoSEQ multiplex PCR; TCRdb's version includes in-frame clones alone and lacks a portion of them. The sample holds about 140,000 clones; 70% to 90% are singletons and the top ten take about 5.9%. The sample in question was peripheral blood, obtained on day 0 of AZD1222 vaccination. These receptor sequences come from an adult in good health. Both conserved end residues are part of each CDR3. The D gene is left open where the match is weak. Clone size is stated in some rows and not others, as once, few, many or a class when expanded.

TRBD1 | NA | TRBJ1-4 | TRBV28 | CASSFRWGDSPNEKLFF | TGTGCCAGCAGTTTTAGGTGGGGGGACAGTCCTAATGAAAAACTGTTTTTT
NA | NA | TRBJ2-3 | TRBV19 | CASSIVGGTSTDTQYF | TGTGCCAGTAGTATAGTGGGCGGGACTAGCACAGATACGCAGTATTTT
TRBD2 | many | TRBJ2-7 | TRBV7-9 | CASSLGAGYSYEQYF | TGTGCCAGCAGCTTAGGAGCGGGGTACTCCTACGAGCAGTACTTC
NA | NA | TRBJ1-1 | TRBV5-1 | CASTNSQTPNTEAFF | TGCGCCAGCACGAACAGTCAAACCCCGAACACTGAAGCTTTCTTT
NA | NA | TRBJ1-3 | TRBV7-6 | CASSPRGGTGNTIYF | TGTGCCAGCAGCCCCCGTGGGGGCACTGGAAACACCATATATTTT
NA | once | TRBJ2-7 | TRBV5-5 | CASSHRTSASYEQYF | TGTGCCAGCAGCCATAGGACATCCGCCAGCTACGAGCAGTACTTC
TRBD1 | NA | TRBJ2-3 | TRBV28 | CASSPGGWVADTQYF | TGTGCCAGCAGCCCAGGGGGTTGGGTGGCAGATACGCAGTATTTT
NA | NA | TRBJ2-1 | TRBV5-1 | CASRGTYNEQFF | TGCGCCAGCAGGGGAACCTACAATGAGCAGTTCTTC
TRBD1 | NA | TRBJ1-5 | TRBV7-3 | CASSARTGGNQPQHF | TGTGCCAGCAGCGCACGGACAGGGGGCAATCAGCCCCAGCATTTT
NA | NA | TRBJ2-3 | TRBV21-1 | CASSKDGVTQYF | TGTGCCAGCAGCAAAGACGGGGTTACGCAGTATTTT
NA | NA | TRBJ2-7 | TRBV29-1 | CSVDSQTSSYEQYF | TGCAGCGTTGATTCGCAGACCAGCTCCTACGAGCAGTACTTC
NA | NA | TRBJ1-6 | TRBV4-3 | CASSQDLDGNSPLHF | TGCGCCAGCAGCCAAGATTTGGACGGTAATTCACCCCTCCACTTT
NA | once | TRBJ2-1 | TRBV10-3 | CAISGNGRDEQFF | TGTGCCATCAGTGGGAACGGTAGGGATGAGCAGTTCTTC
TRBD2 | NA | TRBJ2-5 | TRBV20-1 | CSASIWEGGETQYF | TGCAGTGCTAGTATCTGGGAGGGAGGCGAGACCCAGTACTTC
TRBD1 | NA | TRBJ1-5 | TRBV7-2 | CASSLVGQLNQPQHF | TGTGCCAGCAGCTTGGTGGGACAGCTAAATCAGCCCCAGCATTTT
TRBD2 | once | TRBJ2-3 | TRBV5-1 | CASSLAGDRTDTQYF | TGCGCCAGCAGCCTAGCGGGAGACCGCACAGATACGCAGTATTTT
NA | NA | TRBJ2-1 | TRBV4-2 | CASSQVWGNEQFF | TGTGCCAGCAGCCAAGTCTGGGGCAATGAGCAGTTCTTC
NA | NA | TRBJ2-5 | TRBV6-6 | CASSYSRGVTQYF | TGTGCCAGCAGTTACTCGAGAGGAGTGACCCAGTACTTC
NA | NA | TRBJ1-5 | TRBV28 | CASRRSGSNQPQHF | TGTGCCAGCAGACGGTCTGGGAGCAATCAGCCCCAGCATTTT
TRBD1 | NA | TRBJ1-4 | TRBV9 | CASSPGTGHNEKLFF | TGTGCCAGCAGCCCTGGGACAGGCCATAATGAAAAACTGTTTTTT
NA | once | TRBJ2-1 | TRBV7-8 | CASSTSHEQFF | TGTGCCAGCAGCACCAGTCACGAGCAGTTCTTC
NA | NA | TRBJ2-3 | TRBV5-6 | CASSPRRGADTQYF | TGTGCCAGCAGCCCCAGACGAGGGGCAGATACGCAGTATTTT
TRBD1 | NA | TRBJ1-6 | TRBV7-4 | CASSLYRGFFSPLHF | TGTGCCAGCAGCTTGTACAGGGGATTCTTTTCACCCCTCCACTTT
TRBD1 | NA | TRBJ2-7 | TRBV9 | CASSVGETGVHEQYF | TGTGCCAGCAGCGTAGGCGAGACAGGGGTTCACGAGCAGTACTTC
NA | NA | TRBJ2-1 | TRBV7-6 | CASSPDYSNGGIPGGFYNEQFF | TGTGCCAGCAGCCCAGATTATTCAAACGGCGGGATACCAGGCGGGTTTTACAATGAGCAGTTCTTC
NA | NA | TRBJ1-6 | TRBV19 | CASKHGGGNSPLHF | TGTGCCAGTAAACACGGGGGAGGGAATTCACCCCTCCACTTT
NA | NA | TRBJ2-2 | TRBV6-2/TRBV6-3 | CASSFAGTTSGELFF | TGTGCCAGCAGTTTTGCCGGGACCACCTCCGGGGAGCTGTTTTTT
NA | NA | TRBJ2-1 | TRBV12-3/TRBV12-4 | CASSLAGEQFF | TGTGCCAGCAGTTTAGCGGGAGAGCAGTTCTTC
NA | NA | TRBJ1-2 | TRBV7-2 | CASTRGVAGDYGYTF | TGTGCCAGCACGAGAGGGGTGGCTGGGGACTATGGCTACACCTTC
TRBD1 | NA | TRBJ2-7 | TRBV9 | CASSVEGTGYEQYF | TGTGCCAGCAGCGTAGAGGGGACAGGCTACGAGCAGTACTTC
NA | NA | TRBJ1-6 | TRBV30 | CAWSRDTNSPLHF | TGTGCCTGGAGCCGGGACACGAATTCACCCCTCCACTTT
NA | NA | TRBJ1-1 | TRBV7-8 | CASSPPSGREAFF | TGTGCCAGCAGCCCCCCGTCCGGAAGGGAAGCTTTCTTT
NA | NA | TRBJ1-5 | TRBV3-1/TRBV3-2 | CASSLQGRSQPQHF | TGTGCCAGCAGCCTACAGGGTCGGAGTCAGCCCCAGCATTTT
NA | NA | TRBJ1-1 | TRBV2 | CASSDLTGAVAFF | TGTGCCAGCAGTGATTTGACCGGGGCGGTGGCTTTCTTT
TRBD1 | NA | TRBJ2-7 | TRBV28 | CASRIEGQGSYEQYF | TGTGCCAGCAGGATAGAGGGACAGGGTTCCTACGAGCAGTACTTC
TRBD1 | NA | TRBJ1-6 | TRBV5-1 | CASSSTGGDSPLHF | TGCGCCAGCAGCTCGACAGGGGGCGATTCACCCCTCCACTTT
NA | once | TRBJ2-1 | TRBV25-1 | CASSEYKAGEQFF | TGTGCCAGCAGTGAATATAAGGCGGGTGAGCAGTTCTTC
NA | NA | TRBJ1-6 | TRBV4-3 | CASSQGMISPLHF | TGCGCCAGCAGCCAAGGGATGATTTCACCCCTCCACTTT
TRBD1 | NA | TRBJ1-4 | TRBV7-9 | CASSLRTGKTNEKLFF | TGTGCCAGCAGCCTACGGACAGGCAAAACTAATGAAAAACTGTTTTTT
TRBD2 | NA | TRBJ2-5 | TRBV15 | CATSTTGTSPETQYF | TGTGCCACCAGCACCACCGGGACTAGCCCCGAGACCCAGTACTTC
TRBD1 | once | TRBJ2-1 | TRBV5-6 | CASSLAGQGYNEQFF | TGTGCCAGCAGCTTGGCGGGACAGGGCTACAATGAGCAGTTCTTC